This T cell receptor (beta chain) emerged from a study of spatial heterogeneity in lung cancer. On the study more broadly: Averaged across combinations, each unique TCR and UMI pairing appeared more than ten times in raw reads, which were uncorrected. Notes on the study in general: The counts of expanded TCRs, ubiquitous and regional, tracked ubiquitous and regional nonsynonymous mutations, respectively. One measure, the expanded intratumoral alpha and beta TCR count, tracked tumor mutation counts.

One entry per CDR3 protein results from TCRdb running MiXCR on the 5' RACE reads. The sample holds about 4,200 distinct CDR3 sequences, approximately 6% seen once. Trimming stripped 0 bases from V and 1 base from J, with 3 bases between. Germline V lookup: CDR1 KGHSH, CDR2 LQKENI. The CDR3 spans 13 residues. This clonotype has at least ten counts. Its target is unknown. Time point meaning: sample taken at primary tumor resection. Samples came from 60 to 75 TRACERx patients with untreated early-stage lung cancer. Frozen PBMC, nontumor lung or tumor provided whole RNA, which was sequenced unsorted. The sequencing here drew on lung tumor tissue, taken at surgery. The receptor was isolated from a male donor with early-stage non-small cell lung cancer. V gene TRBV18 combines with J gene TRBJ1-2; D is unresolved. CDR3 in amino acids: CASSPPSNYGYTF. As DNA, the CDR3 is TGTGCCAGCTCACCACCGAGTAACTATGGCTACACCTTC. Drawing the rest from reference TRBV18 and TRBJ1-2, the complete variable domain is NAGVMQNPRHLVRRRGQEARLRCSPMKGHSHVYWYRQLPEEGLKFMVYLQKENIIDESGMPKERFSAEFPKEGPSILRIQQVVRGDSAAYFCASSPPSNYGYTFGSGTRLTVV.